The clone carrying this TCR beta chain was counted many times. TCR beta cDNA was reverse-transcribed from roughly 520 ng of total RNA. The reaction used a constant-region primer and ProtoScript II reverse transcriptase. ARM-PCR, slightly modified, supplied the TCR beta libraries through three nested multiplex PCR rounds. The two initial PCR rounds, roughly 11 cycles each, used TRBV1-TRBV30 forward and C-beta reverse primers. TCRdb re-analysed the multiplex PCR reads in MiXCR, keeping a single row per CDR3 protein. The repertoire holds 150,000 to 200,000 distinct CDR3 sequences, over 50% seen once, with approximately 65% in the top ten. The sample comes from a study of tumor-infiltrating lymphocytes in primary liver carcinoma. About the research overall: Both sexes were represented among patients, who were 30 to 69 years old.

Trimming took off 10 bases at V and 5 bases at J, with 16 bases between the two ends. The CDR3 is made up of 13 amino acids. Germline CDR1 reads SGHAT; CDR2 reads FQDESV (reference sequence). Germline DNA was also extracted, while the blood RNA originated from unsorted whole blood. The chain links TRBV11-1 to TRBJ2-3, with D possibly matching TRBD2 (7 bases). This clonotype was sampled from a man between 40 and 49 years old with primary liver carcinoma and hepatitis B virus infection. The sample consisted of peripheral blood. CDR3 protein: CANPWRGQDTQYF. In nucleotides, the CDR3 is TGTGCCAACCCGTGGCGGGGGCAAGATACGCAGTATTTT.